These 3 T cell receptor beta chains were all obtained from the same sample, sequenced in a study of blood T cell repertoires in COVID-19. Clones were sequenced by immunoSEQ multiplex PCR, and TCRdb holds only the in-frame ones, with some missing. The table has 60,000 to 75,000 clones, approximately 80% seen once. Input material: peripheral blood. These receptors came from a woman of 80 years or more with acute or convalescent COVID-19.

This clone has only one observation. The rearrangement joins TRBV24-1 to TRBJ2-1, with 8 positions matching TRBD2. CDR1 and CDR2 from the germline V gene are KGHDR and SFDVKD. This CDR3 spans 17 amino acids. V lost 4 bases to trimming and J lost 7 bases; unmatched junction nucleotides: 14. In DNA, the CDR3 is TGTGCCACCAGTGAATCTCCCAGCGGGAGCAAGCGGAATGAGCAGTTCTTC. Its translation: CATSESPSGSKRNEQFF.

This rearrangement joins TRBV11-3 to TRBJ2-1, with TRBD2 as a possible D gene (5 bases). The CDR3 covers 14 residues. Germline CDR1 is SGHNT and CDR2 is YENEEA. The V end was cut by 5 bases, the J end by 4 bases, with 12 bases between. The CDR3 coding sequence is TGTGCCAGCAGCCTGAGCGGAGAGTACAATGAGCAGTTCTTC. It encodes CASSLSGEYNEQFF. Based on the CDR3 plus reference TRBV11-3 and TRBJ2-1, the full variable domain is EAGVVQSPRYKIIEKKQPVAFWCNPISGHNTLYWYLQNLGQGPELLIRYENEEAVDDSQLPKDRFSAERLKGVDSTLKIQPAELGDSAVYLCASSLSGEYNEQFFGPGTRLTVL.

The V call is TRBV7-6, the J call TRBJ2-1; 7 nucleotides line up with TRBD2. The CDR3 has 16 amino acids. J lost 5 bases, V lost 4 bases, and 11 bases had no gene match. Germline CDR1 reads SGHVS; CDR2 reads FNYEAQ. The CDR3 spells CASSYALRERHNEQFF. CDR3 nucleotide sequence: TGTGCCAGCAGCTATGCCTTGCGGGAGAGACACAATGAGCAGTTCTTC.